Listed below are T cell receptor beta chains from one sample, sequenced in a study of cytotoxic CD8 clonotypes in ibrutinib-treated CLL. Using immunoSEQ multiplex PCR, the repertoire was profiled, and TCRdb retains in-frame clones only, with some absent. This table holds just over 200,000 clones, roughly 65% found once. Sample: PBMCs, taken after 12 months of ibrutinib treatment. The receptors come from a human donor with chronic lymphocytic leukemia. The CDR3 runs from the conserved cysteine through the conserved F or W. The D gene is left open where the match is weak. Not every row has a clone size; where given, it reads once, few, many or a size class.

V gene: TRBV6-5
J gene: TRBJ1-4
D gene: .
clone size: .
CDR3 DNA: TGTGCCAGCAGTTACGATACAGGTTCTAATGAAAAACTGTTTTTT
CDR3 protein: CASSYDTGSNEKLFF

V gene: TRBV6-5
J gene: TRBJ1-2
D gene: .
clone size: .
CDR3 DNA: TGTGCCAGCAGAGTTGAGACAGTCGGCGGCTATGGCTACACCTTC
CDR3 protein: CASRVETVGGYGYTF

V gene: TRBV27
J gene: TRBJ1-5
D gene: .
clone size: once
CDR3 DNA: TGTGCCAGCAGTTTAAGTAGCAATCAGCCCCAGCATTTT
CDR3 protein: CASSLSSNQPQHF

V gene: TRBV29-1
J gene: TRBJ2-5
D gene: .
clone size: .
CDR3 DNA: TGCAGCGTTGAACCAGGTTCGGAGACCCAGTACTTC
CDR3 protein: CSVEPGSETQYF

V gene: TRBV19
J gene: TRBJ2-7
D gene: TRBD2
clone size: few
CDR3 DNA: TGTGCCAGTAGTAGCCACCCTAGCGGGGGTGGCTACGAGCAGTACTTC
CDR3 protein: CASSSHPSGGGYEQYF

V gene: TRBV7-6
J gene: TRBJ2-7
D gene: TRBD1
clone size: .
CDR3 DNA: TGTGCCAGCAGCGACGGACAGGGCCGGGCCTACGAGCAGTACTTC
CDR3 protein: CASSDGQGRAYEQYF

V gene: TRBV4-2
J gene: TRBJ2-2
D gene: TRBD2
clone size: .
CDR3 DNA: TGTGCCAGCAGCCAAGTGGGACTAGCGGGGGAGGACGGGGAGCTGTTTTTT
CDR3 protein: CASSQVGLAGEDGELFF

V gene: TRBV7-2
J gene: TRBJ2-7
D gene: .
clone size: .
CDR3 DNA: TGTGCCAGCAGCTTCTCAGCCTACGAGCAGTACTTC
CDR3 protein: CASSFSAYEQYF

V gene: TRBV5-1
J gene: TRBJ1-1
D gene: .
clone size: .
CDR3 DNA: TGCGCCAGCAGCTTGTCGGCCAGTATGAACACTGAAGCTTTCTTT
CDR3 protein: CASSLSASMNTEAFF

V gene: TRBV9
J gene: TRBJ1-1
D gene: .
clone size: .
CDR3 DNA: TGTGCCAGCAGCGCCCTTGAGTATCCGAACACTGAAGCTTTCTTT
CDR3 protein: CASSALEYPNTEAFF

V gene: TRBV13
J gene: TRBJ2-3
D gene: TRBD2
clone size: .
CDR3 DNA: TGTGCCAGCAGCTTACCTAGCGGGAGAGGTACGCAGTATTTT
CDR3 protein: CASSLPSGRGTQYF

V gene: TRBV9
J gene: TRBJ2-3
D gene: .
clone size: .
CDR3 DNA: TGTGCCAGCAGCCCATCTCAGGGTGGGACAGATACGCAGTATTTT
CDR3 protein: CASSPSQGGTDTQYF

V gene: TRBV14
J gene: TRBJ2-2
D gene: TRBD1
clone size: .
CDR3 DNA: TGTGCCAGCAGCCAAGAATCGTGGACAGGGAATTTCGCGAACACCGGGGAGCTGTTTTTT
CDR3 protein: CASSQESWTGNFANTGELFF

V gene: TRBV30
J gene: TRBJ1-1
D gene: .
clone size: .
CDR3 DNA: TGTGCCTGGCGACGGACAGTAACGGAGGCTGAAGCTTTCTTT
CDR3 protein: CAWRRTVTEAEAFF

V gene: TRBV19
J gene: TRBJ1-4
D gene: TRBD1
clone size: .
CDR3 DNA: TGTGCCAGTAGCTGGGGGACAGGGGCATATAATGAAAAACTGTTTTTT
CDR3 protein: CASSWGTGAYNEKLFF